The 10 T cell receptor beta chains below all came from one sample that was sequenced in a study of tumor and adjacent non-tumor tissue in lung cancer. The library came from three nested PCR rounds adapted from ARM-PCR protocols. A single record per CDR3 protein comes from TCRdb applying MiXCR to the multiplex PCR reads. The data hold 110,000 or so distinct CDR3 sequences, with roughly 74% observed a single time. This sample's RNA came from whole unsorted tissue. The sequenced sample consisted of lung tumor tissue. The receptors come from an older woman with non-small cell lung cancer.

On this clonotype: Compared with germline, one end of the junction differs, possibly owing to a read error. The rearrangement links TRBV11-1 to TRBJ2-1, with D maybe TRBD2 (5 bases). Germline V gene data show CDR1 as SGHAT and CDR2 as FQDESV (reference sequence). The CDR3 sequence is 17 residues long. This chain's CDR3 is CTSSLPEAPSSYNERFF. The CDR3, as DNA: TGTACCAGCAGCTTACCGGAGGCCCCCAGCTCCTACAATGAGCGGTTCTTC.

The chain is built from TRBV11-3 and TRBJ1-2; 8 bases match TRBD1. Unmatched junction bases numbered 14, after V lost 11 bases and J lost 6 bases. The germline gives CDR1 SGHNT, CDR2 YENEEA. The CDR3 runs to 14 residues. In DNA form, the CDR3 reads TGTGCCTACAGCCTTGCAGGGGGCGTTAATGGCTACACCTTC. Its protein product is CAYSLAGGVNGYTF.

The chain carries TRBV7-9 and TRBJ1-2, with D perhaps TRBD1 (5 bases). The CDR3 has 12 residues. V was clipped by 8 bases and J by 6 bases, with 13 bases between them. The V gene's germline CDR1 is SEHNR and CDR2 FQNEAQ (reference sequence). As DNA, the CDR3 is TGTGCCAGCTGTATGGGGGTCAATGGCTACACCTTC. It is translated as CASCMGVNGYTF.

With regard to this clonotype: The conserved phenylalanine or tryptophan normally closing the CDR3 is absent here, so this likely arose from a read error. V and J are TRBV11-2 and TRBJ2-5; 9 bases map to TRBD2. Germline V gene data show CDR1 as SGHAT and CDR2 as FQNNGV. Trimming cost V 1 base and J 3 bases; bases outside gene matches: 9. The CDR3 covers 17 residues. As DNA, the CDR3 is TGTGCCAGCAGCTTAGCAGTGGCGGGGGGGACGGAAGAGACCCAGTACTCC. Residues: CASSLAVAGGTEETQYS.

Worth noting for this clonotype: At one end, the junction sequence differs from germline, possibly due to a read error. CDR3 DNA sequence: TGTGCCAGCAGCCACGAACCTCCGAGGGAGCAATACTTC. Protein sequence: CASSHEPPREQYF. The V call is TRBV11-2, the J call TRBJ2-7; tentatively, D is TRBD2 (5 bases). CDR1 is SGHAT and CDR2 is FQNNGV in the germline V gene. CDR3 length: 13 amino acids.

Regarding this clonotype: At one end the junction does not follow the germline gene, possibly because of a read error. This chain's CDR3 is CASSFDRHTETFF. CDR3 bases: TGCGCCAGCAGCTTCGACAGGCACACTGAAACTTTCTTT. The J gene is TRBJ1-1, the V gene TRBV5-1, with D possibly being TRBD1 (6 bases). The CDR3 is 13 amino acids. CDR1 and CDR2 (germline): SGHRS, YFSETQ.

Remarks on this clonotype: This may come from a read error, since a much larger clone is one base off. The gene calls are TRBV20-1 and TRBJ1-5, with 9 bases matching TRBD1. Germline CDR1 is DFQATT and CDR2 is SNEGSKA (reference sequence). Trimming removed 3 bases from V and 11 bases from J; junction bases left unmatched: 11. This CDR3 spans 14 amino acids. The CDR3 loop is CSASPSTGGESQHF. CDR3 DNA: TGCAGTGCTAGCCCCTCGACAGGGGGTGAATCCCAGCATTTT.

The gene calls are TRBV5-5 and TRBJ1-2, with D perhaps TRBD1 (6 bases). Trimming shortened V by 6 bases and J by 2 bases, and 17 bases separated the two germline ends. Germline CDR1 SGHKS, CDR2 YYEKEE (reference sequence). The CDR3 spans 15 residues. CDR3 residues: CASTPSGGANYGYTF. CDR3 in DNA: TGTGCCAGCACCCCCTCGGGGGGGGCAAACTATGGCTACACCTTC.

This chain uses TRBV29-1 with TRBJ2-3; D is unresolved. The end of the DNA aligns better with TRBJ1-5, so the J call may be wrong. The germline V gene has CDR1 SQVTM and CDR2 ANQGSEA. The CDR3 consists of 12 residues. The CDR3 DNA follows: TGCAGCGTTCGACCGCGTACAGATACGCAGCATTTT. Its translation: CSVRPRTDTQHF.

This clonotype was observed once. This CDR3 is missing its conserved last phenylalanine or tryptophan, likely due to a read error. The rearrangement joins TRBV11-3 to TRBJ1-1; a weak D match, TRBD1 (5 bases). The CDR3 extends over 18 amino acids. Germline values: CDR1 SGHNT, CDR2 YENEEA. Written as DNA, the CDR3 is TGTGCCAGCAGCTTAATTGGACCGCCGGGACGGATGAAGACTGAAGCTTTCATT. This sequence encodes CASSLIGPPGRMKTEAFI.